One and the same sample provided the 18 T cell receptor beta chains below, sequenced in a study of T cells in Graves' hyperthyroidism and ophthalmopathy. The investigators amplified TCR beta CDR3 regions from RNA transcripts. Researchers ran a first-round RT-PCR on the TCR CDR3 using the HTBI primer set. TCRdb itself ran the multiplex PCR reads through MiXCR, one entry per CDR3 protein. The sample has roughly 580,000 distinct CDR3 sequences; 40% to 55% are singletons. Sequencing input: peripheral blood or thyroid tissue (not recorded which). All receptors come from a woman between 18 and 29 years old with Graves' hyperthyroidism.

The chain couples TRBV25-1 to TRBJ1-4; 7 bases fit TRBD1. The CDR3 is 14 amino acids. V lost 9 bases, J lost 3 bases, and 7 bases stayed unmatched. Germline V gives CDR1 MGHDK, CDR2 SYGVNS. The DNA for the CDR3 is TGTGCCAGTCGACAGGGACCGCCTAATGAAAAACTGTTTTTT. It yields the protein CASRQGPPNEKLFF.

The rearrangement links TRBV2 to TRBJ2-2; D gene uncertain. Trimming took 8 bases from V and 14 from J, leaving 21 bases between them. This CDR3 spans 13 amino acids. Per germline, CDR1 SNHLY and CDR2 FYNNEI. The CDR3 bases are TGTGCCAGCGGTCCAACGACTGAGCTTCGTCTGTTTTTT. Protein product: CASGPTTELRLFF.

At least ten counts were recorded for this clonotype. The rearrangement links TRBV29-1 to TRBJ1-5; D is ambiguous. Trimming pared 4 bases from V and 0 bases from J, leaving 10 bases between. The CDR3 loop spans 14 amino acids. Germline V CDR1 and CDR2: SQVTM, ANQGSEA. The CDR3, as DNA: TGCAGCGTTGTGGAACGGGATAGCAATCAGCCCCAGCATTTT. It yields the protein CSVVERDSNQPQHF. Drawing the rest from reference TRBV29-1 and TRBJ1-5, the complete variable domain is SAVISQKPSRDICQRGTSLTIQCQVDSQVTMMFWYRQQPGQSLTLIATANQGSEATYESGFVIDKFPISRPNLTFSTLTVSNMSPEDSSIYLCSVVERDSNQPQHFGDGTRLSIL.

This chain connects TRBV7-9 to TRBJ1-5; 7 positions match TRBD1. The CDR3 contains 15 residues. The ends lost 5 bases at V and 10 bases at J; junction bases unmatched: 14. Per germline, CDR1 SEHNR and CDR2 FQNEAQ (reference sequence). In DNA, the CDR3 is TGTGCCAGCAGCCCCTACAGGGGCGAGGTTAATCCCCAGCATTTT. As protein: CASSPYRGEVNPQHF.

CDR3 coding DNA: TGTGCCAGCAGCCAATGGCCACTGACCGGGGAGCTGTTTTTT. Residues: CASSQWPLTGELFF. This chain connects TRBV14 to TRBJ2-2; D is uncertain. V gave up 2 bases and J gave up 5 bases, with 9 bases separating them. Germline lookup yields CDR1 SGHDN and CDR2 FVKESK. The CDR3 runs 14 residues.

On this clonotype: This clone may be a read error of a much larger clone one base away. J is TRBJ1-3 and V is TRBV20-1, with D possibly being TRBD1 (6 bases). V gave up 6 bases and J gave up 5 bases, with 14 bases separating them. The V gene's germline CDR1 is DFQATT and CDR2 SNEGSKA (reference sequence). This CDR3 comprises 13 residues. The CDR3 spells CSATRGRRNTIYF. The CDR3 DNA reads TGCAGTGCAACCAGGGGACGACGAAACACCATATATTTT.

The rearrangement links TRBV5-4 to TRBJ2-7; a weak D match, TRBD2 (6 bases). The germline CDR1 and CDR2 sequences are SGHNT and YYREEE (reference sequence). Trimming took off 0 bases at V and 5 bases at J, with 6 bases between the two ends. This CDR3 is built from 12 residues. The CDR3 sequence is CASSLERDEQYF. The CDR3, as DNA: TGTGCCAGCAGCTTGGAGCGGGACGAGCAGTACTTC.

The CDR3 here is CASSWPGTRETQYF. CDR3 nucleotide sequence: TGCGCCAGCAGCTGGCCAGGGACTCGGGAGACCCAGTACTTC. The chain recombines TRBV5-1 with TRBJ2-5; D might be TRBD2 (6 bases). The CDR3 loop spans 14 amino acids. Germline CDR1 SGHRS, CDR2 YFSETQ. The V and J ends lost 3 bases and 5 bases respectively, with 14 bases between them.

This clonotype was detected ten times or more. This chain uses TRBV19 with TRBJ2-7; 9 positions match TRBD2. Per the germline V gene, CDR1 is LNHDA and CDR2 is SQIVND (reference sequence). Trimming removed 5 bases from V and 5 bases from J; junction bases left unmatched: 10. The CDR3 spans 15 residues. The CDR3 bases are TGTGCCAGTAGTCGACTAGCGGACCCCCCCCACGAGCAGTACTTC. It codes for CASSRLADPPHEQYF.

V is TRBV12-3 or TRBV12-4 and J is TRBJ1-4; D might be TRBD1 (6 bases). V lost 1 base and J lost 8, with 14 bases in between. This CDR3 spans 15 amino acids. The DNA of the CDR3 is TGTGCCAGCAGTTTAGTGGGGGCGCAAGACGAAAAACTGTTTTTT. As protein: CASSLVGAQDEKLFF.

This clonotype has a count of ten or more. The chain recombines TRBV29-1 with TRBJ2-2; either TRBD1 or TRBD2 may fit D (5 bases each). Trimming pared 3 bases from V and 3 bases from J, leaving 8 bases between. From germline, CDR1 is SQVTM and CDR2 ANQGSEA. The CDR3 is 13 residues long. CDR3 residues: CSVEGRYTGELFF. Here the CDR3 DNA reads TGCAGCGTTGAGGGACGGTACACCGGGGAGCTGTTTTTT.

The table lists this clonotype with many counts. CDR3 protein: CASSLALGEPQHF. CDR3 nucleotide sequence: TGTGCCAGCAGCTTAGCGCTCGGAGAGCCCCAGCATTTT. This chain links TRBV7-8 with TRBJ1-5; D is ambiguous. The V and J ends lost 0 bases and 8 bases respectively, with 8 bases between them. Germline V gives CDR1 SGHVS, CDR2 FQNEAQ. There are 13 residues in the CDR3.

The chain employs TRBV29-1 and TRBJ1-2; TRBD1 aligns across 7 bases. Trimming removed 5 bases from V and 5 bases from J; junction bases left unmatched: 5. Germline V CDR1 and CDR2: SQVTM, ANQGSEA. The CDR3 is made up of 12 amino acids. In DNA, the CDR3 is TGCAGCGTTTCAACAGGGGCGTATGGCTACACCTTC. This sequence encodes CSVSTGAYGYTF.

To note about this clonotype: A read error may explain this, as a much larger clone is one base away. The chain combines TRBV25-1 with TRBJ1-2, with unresolved D. The CDR3 sequence is 14 residues long. CDR1 MGHDK and CDR2 SYGVNS come from the germline V gene. Trimming pared 6 bases from V and 7 bases from J, leaving 18 bases between. Here the CDR3 reads CASSQDGVGGGYTF. CDR3 DNA sequence: TGTGCCAGCAGCCAAGACGGCGTCGGAGGTGGCTACACCTTC.

This clonotype was seen only a few times. This chain connects TRBV7-3 to TRBJ2-2; unclear D gene. Per the germline V gene, CDR1 is SGHTA and CDR2 is FQGTGA. V gave up 5 bases and J gave up 0 bases, with 10 bases separating them. The CDR3 has 15 residues. The CDR3 coding sequence is TGTGCCAGCAGCCCCAGCCCCGCGAACACCGGGGAGCTGTTTTTT. It translates to CASSPSPANTGELFF.

This clonotype was detected only once. The CDR3 spells CATSDYGTGYGYTF. The DNA for the CDR3 is TGTGCCACCAGTGATTATGGGACAGGCTATGGCTACACCTTC. The chain joins TRBV24-1 to TRBJ1-2; 8 bases align to TRBD1. The ends lost 2 bases at V and 4 bases at J; junction bases unmatched: 2. This CDR3 contains 14 residues. The germline CDR1 and CDR2 sequences are KGHDR and SFDVKD.

In this sample, this clonotype turned up a few times. The chain links TRBV19 to TRBJ2-2; the D is unclear. The germline CDR1 and CDR2 sequences are LNHDA and SQIVND (reference sequence). Trimming pared 7 bases from V and 1 base from J, leaving 7 bases between. The CDR3 is 13 amino acids. CDR3 protein: CASTRLNTGELFF. Written as DNA, the CDR3 is TGTGCCAGTACCCGTTTGAACACCGGGGAGCTGTTTTTT.

This clonotype was detected many times. The rearrangement joins TRBV19 to TRBJ1-5; D is unresolved. Deletions cut 5 bases from V and 6 bases from J, with 8 bases between. Germline assignment: CDR1 LNHDA and CDR2 SQIVND (reference sequence). The CDR3 spans 12 residues. CDR3 bases: TGTGCCAGTAGTCCATTAAGTCAGCCCCAGCATTTT. Its translation is CASSPLSQPQHF.